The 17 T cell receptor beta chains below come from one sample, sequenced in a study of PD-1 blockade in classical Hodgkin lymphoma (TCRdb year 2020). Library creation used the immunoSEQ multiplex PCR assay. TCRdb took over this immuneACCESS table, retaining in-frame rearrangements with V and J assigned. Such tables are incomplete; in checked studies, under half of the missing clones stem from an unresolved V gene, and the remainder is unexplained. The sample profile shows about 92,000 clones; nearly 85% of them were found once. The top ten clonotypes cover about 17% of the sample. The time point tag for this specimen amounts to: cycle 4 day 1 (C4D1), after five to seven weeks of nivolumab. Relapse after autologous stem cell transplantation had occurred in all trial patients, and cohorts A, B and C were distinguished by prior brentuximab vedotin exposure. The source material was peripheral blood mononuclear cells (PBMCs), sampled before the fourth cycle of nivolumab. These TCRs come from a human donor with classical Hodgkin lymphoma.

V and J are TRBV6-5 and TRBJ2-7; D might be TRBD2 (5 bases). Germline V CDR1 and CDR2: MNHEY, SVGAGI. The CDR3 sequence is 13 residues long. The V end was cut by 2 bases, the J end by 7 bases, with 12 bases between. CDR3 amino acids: CASSYLALGEQYF. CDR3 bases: TGTGCCAGCAGTTACCTAGCATTGGGGGAGCAGTACTTC.

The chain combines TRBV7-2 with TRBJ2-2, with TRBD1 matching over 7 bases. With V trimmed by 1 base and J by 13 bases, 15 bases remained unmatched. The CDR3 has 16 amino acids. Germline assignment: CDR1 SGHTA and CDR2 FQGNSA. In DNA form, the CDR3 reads TGTGCCAGCAGCTTAGTTGGGACAGCCCAGACCGTAAGGCTGTTTTTT. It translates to CASSLVGTAQTVRLFF.

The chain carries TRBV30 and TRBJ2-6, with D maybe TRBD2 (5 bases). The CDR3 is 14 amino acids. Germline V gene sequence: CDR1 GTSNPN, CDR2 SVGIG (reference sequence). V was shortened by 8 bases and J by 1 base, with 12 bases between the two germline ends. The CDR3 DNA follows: TGTGCCCGGGATTCCTTTTCTGGGGCCAACGTCCTGACTTTC. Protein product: CARDSFSGANVLTF.

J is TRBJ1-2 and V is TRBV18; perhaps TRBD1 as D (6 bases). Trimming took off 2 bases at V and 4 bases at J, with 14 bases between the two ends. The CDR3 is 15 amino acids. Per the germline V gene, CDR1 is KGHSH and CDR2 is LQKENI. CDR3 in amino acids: CASSPRDTESYGYTF. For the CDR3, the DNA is TGTGCCAGCTCACCAAGGGACACAGAATCCTATGGCTACACCTTC.

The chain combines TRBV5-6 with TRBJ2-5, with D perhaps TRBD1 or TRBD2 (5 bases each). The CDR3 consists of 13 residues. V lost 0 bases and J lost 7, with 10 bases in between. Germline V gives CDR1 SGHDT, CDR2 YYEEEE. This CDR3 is CASSLVGGGTQYF. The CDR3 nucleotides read TGTGCCAGCAGCTTGGTTGGTGGGGGGACCCAGTACTTC.

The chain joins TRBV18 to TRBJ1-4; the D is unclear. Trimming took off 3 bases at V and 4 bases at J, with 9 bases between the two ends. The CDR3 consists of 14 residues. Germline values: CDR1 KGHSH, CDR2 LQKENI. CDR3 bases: TGTGCCAGCTCACCGGGCAGCTTTAATGAAAAACTGTTTTTT. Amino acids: CASSPGSFNEKLFF.

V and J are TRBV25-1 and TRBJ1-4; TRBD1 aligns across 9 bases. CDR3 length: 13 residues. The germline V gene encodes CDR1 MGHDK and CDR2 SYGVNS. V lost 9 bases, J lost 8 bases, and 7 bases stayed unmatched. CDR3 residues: CASSGTGYEKLFF. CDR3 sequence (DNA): TGTGCCAGTTCGGGGACAGGGTACGAAAAACTGTTTTTT. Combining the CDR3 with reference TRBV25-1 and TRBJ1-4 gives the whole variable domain EADIYQTPRYLVIGTGKKITLECSQTMGHDKMYWYQQDPGMELHLIHYSYGVNSTEKGDLSSESTVSRIRTEHFPLTLESARPSHTSQYLCASSGTGYEKLFFGSGTQLSVL.

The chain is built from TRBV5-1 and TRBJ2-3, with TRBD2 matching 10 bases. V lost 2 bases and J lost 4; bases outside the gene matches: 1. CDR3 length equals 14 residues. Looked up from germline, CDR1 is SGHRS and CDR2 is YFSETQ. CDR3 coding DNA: TGCGCCAGCAGCTTAAGCGGGAGGGCAGATACGCAGTATTTT. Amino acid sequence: CASSLSGRADTQYF.

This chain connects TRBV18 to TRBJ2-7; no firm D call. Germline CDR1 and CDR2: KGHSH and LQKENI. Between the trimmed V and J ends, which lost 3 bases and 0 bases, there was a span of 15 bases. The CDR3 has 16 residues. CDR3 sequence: CASSPQRTSSSYEQYF. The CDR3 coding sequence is TGTGCCAGCTCACCTCAAAGGACGTCCAGCTCCTACGAGCAGTACTTC.

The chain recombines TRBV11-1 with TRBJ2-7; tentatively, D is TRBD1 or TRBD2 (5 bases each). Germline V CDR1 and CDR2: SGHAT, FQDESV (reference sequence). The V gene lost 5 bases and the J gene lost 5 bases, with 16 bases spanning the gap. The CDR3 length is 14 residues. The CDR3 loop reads CASSLGPTYHEQYF. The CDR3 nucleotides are TGTGCCAGCAGCCTGGGACCGACATACCACGAGCAGTACTTC.

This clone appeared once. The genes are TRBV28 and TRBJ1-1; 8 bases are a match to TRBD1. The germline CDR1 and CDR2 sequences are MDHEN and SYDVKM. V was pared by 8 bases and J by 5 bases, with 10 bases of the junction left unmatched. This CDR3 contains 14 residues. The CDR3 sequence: CASPGGTGGTEAFF. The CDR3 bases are TGTGCCAGCCCCGGGGGGACAGGCGGTACTGAAGCTTTCTTT.

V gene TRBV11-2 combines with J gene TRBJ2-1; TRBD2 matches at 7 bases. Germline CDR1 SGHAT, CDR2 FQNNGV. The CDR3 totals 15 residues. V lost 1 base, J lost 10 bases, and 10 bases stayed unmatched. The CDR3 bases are TGTGCCAGCAGCTTAGGAACGGGAGGTCCCAGGGAGCAGTTCTTC. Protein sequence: CASSLGTGGPREQFF.

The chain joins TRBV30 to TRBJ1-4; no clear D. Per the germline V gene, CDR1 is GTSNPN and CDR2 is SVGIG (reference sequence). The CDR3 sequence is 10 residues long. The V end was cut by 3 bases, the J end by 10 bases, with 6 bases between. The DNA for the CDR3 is TGTGCCTGGAGAGCCGGAAAACTGTTTTTT. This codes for CAWRAGKLFF.

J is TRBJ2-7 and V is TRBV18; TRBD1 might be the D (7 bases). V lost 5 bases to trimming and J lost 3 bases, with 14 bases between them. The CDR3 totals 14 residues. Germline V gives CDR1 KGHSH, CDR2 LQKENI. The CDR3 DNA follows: TGTGCCAGCTCAACCCAGGGGGGTTACTACGAGCAGTACTTC. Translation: CASSTQGGYYEQYF.

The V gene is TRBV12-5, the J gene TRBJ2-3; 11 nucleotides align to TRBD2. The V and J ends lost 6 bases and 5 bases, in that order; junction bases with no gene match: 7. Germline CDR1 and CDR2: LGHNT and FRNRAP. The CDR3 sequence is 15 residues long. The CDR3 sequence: CASGETSGSIDTQYF. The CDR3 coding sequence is TGTGCTAGTGGAGAAACTAGCGGGAGTATAGATACGCAGTATTTT.

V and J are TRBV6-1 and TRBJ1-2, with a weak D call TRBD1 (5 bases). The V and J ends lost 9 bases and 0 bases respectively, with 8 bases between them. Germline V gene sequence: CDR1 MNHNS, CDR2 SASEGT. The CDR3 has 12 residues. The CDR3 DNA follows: TGTGCCAGGGGGGAGGCTAACTATGGCTACACCTTC. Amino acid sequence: CARGEANYGYTF.

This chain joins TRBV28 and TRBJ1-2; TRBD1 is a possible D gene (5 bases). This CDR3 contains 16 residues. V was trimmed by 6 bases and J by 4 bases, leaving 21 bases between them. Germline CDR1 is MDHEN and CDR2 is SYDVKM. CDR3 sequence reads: CASSHRFGGQLYGYTF. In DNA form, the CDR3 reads TGTGCCAGCAGCCACCGGTTCGGAGGACAACTCTATGGCTACACCTTC.